The clone carrying this T cell receptor (beta chain) appeared a single time. Peripheral blood CD8+ and CD4+ T cells were profiled by TCR beta sequencing. The patients with Susac syndrome satisfied recently defined diagnostic criteria for either definite or probable disease. The sample is drawn from a study of CD8 T cells in Susac syndrome. Study-wide background: Patients with Susac syndrome were, at the time of blood collection, therapy-naive, maintained on corticosteroids, or maintained on intravenous immunoglobulin alone.

The CDR3 has 15 residues. V gave up 4 bases and J gave up 2 bases; unmatched junction bases: 4. Germline V lookup: CDR1 GTSNPN, CDR2 SVGIG (reference sequence). Random hexamers served to reverse transcribe about 0.45 to 1 ug RNA. TCRdb itself ran the immunoSEQ multiplex PCR reads through MiXCR, one entry per CDR3 protein. The sample includes about 140,000 distinct CDR3 sequences, around 95% seen only once; the top ten take more than 0.11%. The TCR sequence derives from a human donor with Susac syndrome. The material sequenced was CD4+ T cells from PBMCs. The J gene is TRBJ1-6, the V gene TRBV30; 8 bases are shared with TRBD1. The CDR3 protein is CAWNSDRAYNSPLHF. CDR3 coding DNA: TGTGCCTGGAACTCGGACAGGGCCTATAATTCACCCCTCCACTTT.